A selection of T cell receptor beta chains follows, all from one sample in a study of blood T cells in healthy people across ages. TCRdb itself ran the 5' RACE reads through MiXCR, one entry per CDR3 protein. The sample includes 1.4 million or so distinct CDR3 sequences, about 42% of them seen just once. Specimen: blood. These receptors all come from a woman aged 18-29 years in good health. Each CDR3 is given with its conserved first and last residue. D genes are given only for firm matches. Not all rows give a size; the values are once, few, many and, for expanded clones, a class.

d_call: TRBD2
v_call: TRBV5-1
j_call: TRBJ2-1
clone_size: -
cdr3_aa: CASSTTSRSYNEQFF
cdr3_nt: TGCGCCAGCAGCACGACTAGCCGCTCCTACAATGAGCAGTTCTTC

d_call: TRBD2
v_call: TRBV29-1
j_call: TRBJ2-1
clone_size: -
cdr3_aa: CSVELGGGRGNEQFF
cdr3_nt: TGCAGCGTTGAATTGGGTGGCGGGAGGGGAAATGAGCAGTTCTTC

d_call: -
v_call: TRBV20-1
j_call: TRBJ2-7
clone_size: once
cdr3_aa: CSGVGGADVEQYF
cdr3_nt: TGCAGTGGCGTTGGGGGGGCGGATGTCGAGCAGTACTTC

d_call: -
v_call: TRBV5-1
j_call: TRBJ2-5
clone_size: -
cdr3_aa: CASSLGPGSTETQYF
cdr3_nt: TGCGCCAGCAGCTTGGGTCCAGGGTCCACAGAGACCCAGTACTTC

d_call: -
v_call: TRBV4-1
j_call: TRBJ2-5
clone_size: few
cdr3_aa: CASSHTGLKFAETQYF
cdr3_nt: TGCGCCAGCAGCCACACCGGACTGAAGTTTGCGGAGACCCAGTACTTC

d_call: -
v_call: TRBV5-6
j_call: TRBJ2-5
clone_size: -
cdr3_aa: CASSLGGLGQETQYF
cdr3_nt: TGTGCCAGCAGCTTGGGGGGATTAGGCCAAGAGACCCAGTACTTC

d_call: -
v_call: TRBV6-2/TRBV6-3
j_call: TRBJ2-2
clone_size: -
cdr3_aa: CASSYSLLRAFVELFF
cdr3_nt: TGTGCCAGCAGTTACTCTCTTCTTAGGGCATTTGTGGAGCTGTTTTTT

d_call: -
v_call: TRBV27
j_call: TRBJ2-1
clone_size: -
cdr3_aa: CASSPGVVGYDEQFF
cdr3_nt: TGTGCCAGCAGTCCCGGGGTAGTAGGCTACGATGAGCAGTTCTTC

d_call: -
v_call: TRBV4-3
j_call: TRBJ2-7
clone_size: -
cdr3_aa: CASSQAVRAYEQYF
cdr3_nt: TGCGCCAGCAGCCAAGCTGTGCGCGCCTACGAGCAGTACTTC

d_call: -
v_call: TRBV20-1
j_call: TRBJ1-5
clone_size: -
cdr3_aa: CSARDRIQGYSNRPQHF
cdr3_nt: TGCAGTGCTAGAGATAGAATCCAGGGGTATAGCAATCGGCCCCAGCATTTT

d_call: -
v_call: TRBV12-3/TRBV12-4
j_call: TRBJ2-1
clone_size: -
cdr3_aa: CASSPIREQFF
cdr3_nt: TGTGCCAGCAGCCCTATAAGAGAGCAGTTCTTC

d_call: -
v_call: TRBV9
j_call: TRBJ2-1
clone_size: few
cdr3_aa: CASSVGGDRVYNEQFF
cdr3_nt: TGTGCCAGCAGCGTAGGGGGGGATAGGGTATACAATGAGCAGTTCTTC

d_call: TRBD2
v_call: TRBV6-5
j_call: TRBJ2-1
clone_size: -
cdr3_aa: CASSYGDGLAGLNEQFF
cdr3_nt: TGTGCCAGCAGTTACGGGGACGGACTAGCGGGACTCAATGAGCAGTTCTTC

d_call: -
v_call: TRBV29-1
j_call: TRBJ2-7
clone_size: -
cdr3_aa: CSSGQSYNEQYF
cdr3_nt: TGCAGCTCCGGACAGTCCTACAATGAGCAGTACTTC

d_call: TRBD2
v_call: TRBV20-1
j_call: TRBJ2-1
clone_size: few
cdr3_aa: CSARDRGLAHNSYNEQFF
cdr3_nt: TGCAGTGCTAGAGATCGGGGACTAGCGCATAACTCCTACAATGAGCAGTTCTTC

d_call: -
v_call: TRBV20-1
j_call: TRBJ2-3
clone_size: many
cdr3_aa: CSARDIGDTQYF
cdr3_nt: TGCAGTGCTAGAGATATCGGGGATACGCAGTATTTT

d_call: -
v_call: TRBV5-1
j_call: TRBJ2-5
clone_size: -
cdr3_aa: CASSLVGEPETQYF
cdr3_nt: TGCGCCAGCAGCTTGGTGGGGGAACCAGAGACCCAGTACTTC

d_call: -
v_call: TRBV4-3
j_call: TRBJ2-1
clone_size: -
cdr3_aa: CASSHPSLTKGGNEQFF
cdr3_nt: TGCGCCAGCAGCCATCCCTCCCTTACAAAGGGGGGCAATGAGCAGTTCTTC

d_call: -
v_call: TRBV15
j_call: TRBJ2-5
clone_size: -
cdr3_aa: CATSRDDGETQYF
cdr3_nt: TGTGCCACCAGCAGAGATGACGGAGAGACCCAGTACTTC

d_call: -
v_call: TRBV6-1
j_call: TRBJ2-3
clone_size: -
cdr3_aa: CASRKLALLTDTQYF
cdr3_nt: TGTGCCAGCCGAAAACTAGCTCTTTTGACAGATACGCAGTATTTT

d_call: TRBD2
v_call: TRBV5-6
j_call: TRBJ2-1
clone_size: few
cdr3_aa: CASSYLAGTVNEQFF
cdr3_nt: TGTGCCAGCAGCTATCTAGCGGGGACGGTTAATGAGCAGTTCTTC

d_call: TRBD1
v_call: TRBV4-3
j_call: TRBJ1-2
clone_size: -
cdr3_aa: CASSQDVTRQGEYGYTF
cdr3_nt: TGCGCCAGCAGCCAAGACGTAACGAGACAGGGAGAATATGGCTACACCTTC

d_call: -
v_call: TRBV7-9
j_call: TRBJ1-5
clone_size: -
cdr3_aa: CASSLGGGSQPQHF
cdr3_nt: TGTGCCAGCAGCTTGGGGGGGGGCAGTCAGCCCCAGCATTTT

d_call: -
v_call: TRBV20-1
j_call: TRBJ1-1
clone_size: -
cdr3_aa: CSAKAADKNTEAFF
cdr3_nt: TGCAGTGCCAAGGCGGCCGACAAGAACACTGAAGCTTTCTTT

d_call: -
v_call: TRBV4-3
j_call: TRBJ2-1
clone_size: -
cdr3_aa: CASSQVAGTGYNEQFF
cdr3_nt: TGCGCCAGCAGCCAAGTGGCGGGTACGGGGTACAATGAGCAGTTCTTC

d_call: -
v_call: TRBV7-2
j_call: TRBJ1-5
clone_size: -
cdr3_aa: CASSLEGSTPQHF
cdr3_nt: TGTGCCAGCAGCTTAGAGGGGTCCACGCCCCAGCATTTT

d_call: -
v_call: TRBV11-2
j_call: TRBJ1-1
clone_size: -
cdr3_aa: CASSFSGQSRAFF
cdr3_nt: TGTGCCAGCAGCTTCTCTGGGCAGAGCCGAGCTTTCTTT

d_call: -
v_call: TRBV27
j_call: TRBJ1-2
clone_size: -
cdr3_aa: CASSLRRTPHYGYTF
cdr3_nt: TGTGCCAGCAGTTTACGACGGACACCCCACTATGGCTACACCTTC

d_call: -
v_call: TRBV11-2
j_call: TRBJ1-1
clone_size: few
cdr3_aa: CASSFYGMNTEAFF
cdr3_nt: TGTGCCAGCAGCTTCTACGGAATGAACACTGAAGCTTTCTTT

d_call: -
v_call: TRBV4-3
j_call: TRBJ1-6
clone_size: -
cdr3_aa: CASSQDSGTSLHF
cdr3_nt: TGCGCCAGCAGCCAAGATAGTGGTACCTCCCTCCACTTT

d_call: -
v_call: TRBV7-9
j_call: TRBJ1-1
clone_size: -
cdr3_aa: CASSPAGEGEAFF
cdr3_nt: TGTGCCAGCAGCCCCGCCGGGGAAGGTGAAGCTTTCTTT

d_call: -
v_call: TRBV20-1
j_call: TRBJ2-1
clone_size: -
cdr3_aa: CSARRGIYNEQFF
cdr3_nt: TGCAGTGCTAGGCGGGGCATCTACAATGAGCAGTTCTTC

d_call: -
v_call: TRBV29-1
j_call: TRBJ1-2
clone_size: -
cdr3_aa: CSVEGREDYGYTF
cdr3_nt: TGCAGCGTTGAGGGACGGGAGGATTATGGCTACACCTTC

d_call: -
v_call: TRBV14
j_call: TRBJ2-3
clone_size: -
cdr3_aa: CASSPRVQGADTQYF
cdr3_nt: TGTGCCAGCAGCCCGAGGGTACAGGGAGCAGATACGCAGTATTTT

d_call: -
v_call: TRBV4-3
j_call: TRBJ2-1
clone_size: -
cdr3_aa: CASSPTGSTRSSYNEQFF
cdr3_nt: TGCGCCAGCAGCCCGACGGGAAGCACCCGAAGCTCCTACAATGAGCAGTTCTTC

d_call: TRBD1
v_call: TRBV4-3
j_call: TRBJ2-5
clone_size: -
cdr3_aa: CANSQPGQGGQETQYF
cdr3_nt: TGCGCCAACAGCCAGCCGGGACAGGGTGGCCAAGAGACCCAGTACTTC